These 20 T cell receptor beta chains came from one sample sequenced in a study of blood T cell repertoires in COVID-19. TCRdb's copy holds only in-frame clones and misses some; the assay was immunoSEQ multiplex PCR. The table shows over 250,000 clones, with 70% to 90% occurring only once. The sample comprised peripheral blood. Receptor source: a man aged 50-60 years with active or convalescent COVID-19.

The chain is built from TRBV24-1 and TRBJ2-7; unclear D gene. V dropped 11 bases and J dropped 3 bases, with 13 bases sitting between them. CDR1 is KGHDR and CDR2 is SFDVKD in the germline V gene. The CDR3 consists of 12 residues. The CDR3 region is CARSGPRYEQYF. The CDR3 DNA is TGTGCCAGGTCTGGCCCCCGCTACGAGCAGTACTTC.

In DNA, the CDR3 is TGTGCCAGCAGCTTAACTGGGGGGACAGGGAGTGGTGGAGGCTACACCTTC. Protein product: CASSLTGGTGSGGGYTF. The genes are TRBV7-2 and TRBJ1-2; 9 bases agree with TRBD1. Germline loops: CDR1 SGHTA, CDR2 FQGNSA. The V gene end was trimmed by 2 bases and the J gene end by 8 bases; junction bases not matched to a gene: 15. The CDR3 sequence is 17 residues long.

The chain combines TRBV28 with TRBJ1-1; 7 bases map to TRBD1. CDR1 and CDR2 from the germline V gene are MDHEN and SYDVKM. The CDR3 sequence is 14 residues long. Trimming took 1 base from V and 3 from J; bases not matched to a gene: 2. CDR3 protein: CASSLLTGDTEAFF. CDR3 DNA sequence: TGTGCCAGCAGTTTATTAACAGGGGACACTGAAGCTTTCTTT.

The rearrangement links TRBV7-8 to TRBJ1-5; a weak D match, TRBD1 (5 bases). Trimming took 1 base from V and 5 from J, leaving 12 bases between them. Germline assignment: CDR1 SGHVS and CDR2 FQNEAQ. The CDR3 is 15 amino acids. The CDR3 loop is CASSLGGAPYQPQHF. CDR3 nucleotides: TGTGCCAGCAGCTTAGGCGGGGCCCCTTATCAGCCCCAGCATTTT.

CDR3 DNA sequence: TGTGCCAGCAGTTTATACTCTCCGACTAGCGGGGTCTCCTACGAGCAGTACTTC. Residues: CASSLYSPTSGVSYEQYF. The rearrangement joins TRBV28 to TRBJ2-7, with 11 bases that match TRBD2. Germline lookup yields CDR1 MDHEN and CDR2 SYDVKM. The trim removed 1 base at V and 0 bases at J, leaving 8 bases unmatched. The CDR3 extends over 18 amino acids. Combining the CDR3 with reference TRBV28 and TRBJ2-7 gives the whole variable domain DVKVTQSSRYLVKRTGEKVFLECVQDMDHENMFWYRQDPGLGLRLIYFSYDVKMKEKGDIPEGYSVSREKKERFSLILESASTNQTSMYLCASSLYSPTSGVSYEQYFGPGTRLTVT.

The rearrangement links TRBV2 to TRBJ1-5; weak D call: TRBD1 (5 bases). This CDR3 region has 14 residues. The V and J ends lost 2 bases and 5 bases respectively, with 10 bases between them. Germline-derived CDR1 and CDR2 are SNHLY and FYNNEI. The CDR3 DNA reads TGTGCCAGCAGTGAAACCTCAGGGTATCAGCCCCAGCATTTT. It is translated as CASSETSGYQPQHF.

This clone was seen a few times. The chain couples TRBV18 to TRBJ2-4; D might be TRBD1 (5 bases). CDR3 length equals 15 residues. V was clipped by 2 bases and J by 7 bases, with 15 bases between them. Germline lookup yields CDR1 KGHSH and CDR2 LQKENI. CDR3 nucleotide sequence: TGTGCCAGCTCACCAAGATTAGGCAGGGATAACATTCAGTACTTC. It specifies CASSPRLGRDNIQYF.

The CDR3 here is CASSMGGSGANVLTF. The CDR3 nucleotides are TGTGCCAGTAGTATGGGGGGCTCTGGGGCCAACGTCCTGACTTTC. The chain employs TRBV19 and TRBJ2-6, with D perhaps matching TRBD2 (6 bases). CDR1 LNHDA and CDR2 SQIVND come from the germline V gene (reference sequence). V dropped 3 bases and J dropped 0 bases, with 6 bases sitting between them. This CDR3 has 15 residues.

CDR3 region: CAIRASDEQFF. The CDR3 DNA follows: TGTGCCATCAGAGCCTCGGATGAGCAGTTCTTC. V and J are TRBV10-3 and TRBJ2-1; D is ambiguous. The CDR3 spans 11 residues. From germline, CDR1 is ENHRY and CDR2 SYGVKD. V gave up 6 bases and J gave up 8 bases, with 8 bases separating them.

This rearrangement joins TRBV18 to TRBJ2-1, with 10 bases identical to TRBD2. The CDR3 contains 17 residues. The junction had 14 bases not matched to a gene; V was cut back by 5 bases and J by 7 bases. The germline gives CDR1 KGHSH, CDR2 LQKENI. CDR3 amino acids: CASSSRLASGGWNEQFF. The CDR3 DNA is TGTGCCAGCTCATCCCGACTGGCTAGCGGGGGATGGAATGAGCAGTTCTTC.

V gene TRBV12-5 combines with J gene TRBJ1-6, with 7 bases identical to TRBD1. Germline loops: CDR1 LGHNT, CDR2 FRNRAP. The CDR3 extends over 14 amino acids. The V segment lost 1 base and the J segment 9 bases; nucleotides outside the gene matches: 3. This chain's CDR3 is CASGLGQGGSPLHF. The DNA of the CDR3 is TGTGCTAGTGGTTTGGGACAGGGAGGTTCACCCCTCCACTTT.

The V gene is TRBV6-2 or TRBV6-3, the J gene TRBJ1-5; 9 nucleotides match TRBD1. V trimming: 2 bases; J trimming: 1 base; junction bases outside the gene matches: 12. The CDR3 is 19 amino acids. CDR1 and CDR2 from the germline V gene are MNHEY and SVGEGT. The DNA for the CDR3 is TGTGCCAGCAGTTACCTAGGACAGGGGATTCTCGGGAGCAATCAGCCCCAGCATTTT. This gives the protein CASSYLGQGILGSNQPQHF.

This clone was detected only once. V is TRBV4-1 and J is TRBJ2-3; no definite D call. This CDR3 has 18 residues. Trimming removed 1 base from V and 1 base from J, with 18 bases in between. The germline gives CDR1 MGHRA, CDR2 YSYEKL. The CDR3 DNA is TGCGCCAGCAGCCAAGGCAGATTTGGGCTCCTGGGCACAGATACGCAGTATTTT. Translation: CASSQGRFGLLGTDTQYF.

The chain couples TRBV4-1 to TRBJ1-3; perhaps TRBD1 as D (6 bases). The CDR3 runs to 16 residues. The germline gives CDR1 MGHRA, CDR2 YSYEKL. V was shortened by 4 bases and J by 1 base, with 14 bases between the two germline ends. The CDR3 DNA reads TGCGCCAGCAGCCCCCAGCAGGGGATGTCTGGAAACACCATATATTTT. Its protein is CASSPQQGMSGNTIYF.

V gene TRBV27 combines with J gene TRBJ1-1; TRBD1 matches 7 bases. Trimming removed 6 bases from V and 0 bases from J; junction bases left unmatched: 4. Germline V gives CDR1 MNHEY, CDR2 SMNVEV (reference sequence). CDR3 length equals 14 residues. CDR3 sequence: CASSKGQLNTEAFF. In DNA form, the CDR3 reads TGTGCCAGCAGCAAGGGACAGCTGAACACTGAAGCTTTCTTT.

V is TRBV3-1 (or the pseudogene TRBV3-2) and J is TRBJ2-7, with D maybe TRBD2 (5 bases). Germline V lookup: CDR1 LGHDT, CDR2 YNNKEL (reference sequence). Trimming shortened V by 0 bases and J by 6 bases, and 15 bases separated the two germline ends. The CDR3 has 15 amino acids. The CDR3 loop is CASSQDSVTAREQYF. CDR3 bases: TGTGCCAGCAGCCAAGATAGCGTGACTGCTCGCGAGCAGTACTTC.

The V gene is TRBV28, the J gene TRBJ1-4; TRBD1 matches at 8 bases. The V and J ends lost 10 bases and 11 bases, in that order; junction bases with no gene match: 9. CDR1 and CDR2 from the germline V gene are MDHEN and SYDVKM. The CDR3 has 12 residues. The CDR3 region is CATTAYRGKLFF. CDR3 DNA sequence: TGTGCCACCACCGCTTACAGGGGGAAACTGTTTTTT.

The genes are TRBV7-2 and TRBJ1-2; possible D gene TRBD1, 6 bases. The CDR3 runs 16 residues. Trimming cost V 2 bases and J 3 bases, with 16 bases left between them. CDR1 is SGHTA, CDR2 FQGNSA, per germline. The CDR3 region is CASSLQDSRPHYGYTF. CDR3 DNA sequence: TGTGCCAGCAGCTTACAGGACAGCCGTCCCCACTATGGCTACACCTTC.

The J gene is TRBJ2-6, the V gene TRBV18, with D maybe TRBD2 (6 bases). The CDR3 length is 16 residues. Deletions cut 3 bases from V and 4 bases from J, with 13 bases between. Germline CDR1 is KGHSH and CDR2 is LQKENI. The chain's CDR3 is CASSPRGTYGANVLTF. In DNA, the CDR3 is TGTGCCAGCTCACCCCGCGGGACGTACGGGGCCAACGTCCTGACTTTC.

The rearrangement joins TRBV6-1 to TRBJ2-5; D call uncertain. The germline CDR1 and CDR2 sequences are MNHNS and SASEGT. This CDR3 is 12 amino acids long. V was pared by 1 base and J by 5 bases, with 5 bases between. The CDR3 sequence is CASSEDIETQYF. In DNA, the CDR3 is TGTGCCAGCAGTGAAGACATTGAGACCCAGTACTTC.